The entry below describes one T cell receptor (beta chain). Reverse transcribed after extraction, RNA yielded cDNA as the sequencing template. Sequenced by immunoSEQ multiplex PCR; TCRdb stores in-frame clones only, minus some. The sample has about 150,000 clones; 50% to 65% are singletons. The CDR3 length is 13 residues. Germline CDR1 MNHNY, CDR2 SVGAGI (reference sequence). The V and J ends lost 11 bases and 2 bases respectively, with 16 bases between them. The sample comes from a study of CD8+ T cells in alopecia areata. The receptor's source is a human donor with alopecia areata. This rearrangement joins TRBV6-6 to TRBJ2-7; D is possibly TRBD1 (5 bases). The input for sequencing was CD8+ T cells sorted from blood, taken at week 0. The DNA for the CDR3 is TGTGCCCTGTCAAGGGGTAACCCCTACGAGCAGTACTTC. Protein: CALSRGNPYEQYF.